These 2 T cell receptor beta chains came from one sample sequenced in a study of blood T cell repertoires in COVID-19. The assay was immunoSEQ multiplex PCR, and TCRdb's table has in-frame clones only and misses some. Counted here are 200,000 to 250,000 clones, roughly nine tenths occurring once; the ten biggest clones make up 11%. The material sequenced was PBMCs or T cells enriched from blood (not recorded which). Every receptor here comes from a man aged 30 to 39 who had recovered from COVID-19.

In DNA, the CDR3 is TGTGCCAGCAGCTTTTCCGGGACACTGAACACTGAAGCTTTCTTT. It codes for CASSFSGTLNTEAFF. The chain links TRBV5-4 to TRBJ1-1, with D possibly being TRBD1 (6 bases). This CDR3 is built from 15 residues. The germline gives CDR1 SGHNT, CDR2 YYREEE (reference sequence). Trimming took 2 bases from V and 0 from J, leaving 11 bases between them.

The CDR3 sequence is CASSLWDGTGGPANEKLFF. The CDR3 coding sequence is TGTGCCAGCAGCTTATGGGATGGGACAGGGGGCCCGGCTAATGAAAAACTGTTTTTT. V gene TRBV7-3 combines with J gene TRBJ1-4; 12 bases agree with TRBD1. The germline CDR1 and CDR2 sequences are SGHTA and FQGTGA. This CDR3 contains 19 residues. The junction had 10 bases not matched to a gene; V was cut back by 2 bases and J by 3 bases.